What follows is one TCR beta chain and its context. Its antigen is as yet unknown. Measured with immunoSEQ multiplex PCR; TCRdb has only the in-frame clones, and not every one. The table shows about 22,000 clones, with more than 85% occurring only once. The data originate from a study of lymphopenia after photon versus proton radiotherapy. Whole-study results and caveats: Survival link was tested only in deceased patients; proton benefit remains a possibility. Post-nadir diversity loss with photons came from oligoclonal expansion, particularly CD8+ Temra cells. Relative stability marked proton patients; photon patients lost diversity and naive cells. Post-nadir TCR diversity decline inversely tracked overall survival among those who died.

The CDR3 consists of 15 residues. The germline V and J ends were trimmed by 6 bases and 1 base, with 14 bases remaining between them. CDR1 is SGHTA, CDR2 FQGNSA, per germline. Source: peripheral blood, taken from a patient treated with proton-based radiotherapy. The TCR originated in a man older than 75 with esophageal cancer. The rearrangement links TRBV7-2 to TRBJ2-3, with TRBD2 as a possible D gene (6 bases). The CDR3 is CASSSAGGGTDTQYF. The CDR3 bases are TGTGCCAGCAGTTCTGCGGGCGGGGGCACAGATACGCAGTATTTT.